This T cell receptor beta chain stems from a study of T cells after yellow fever vaccination. Study-level findings and limits: Re-detected after boosting: most primary clones, almost 97% of CD4 and 88% of CD8. Peaking faster, on day 5 versus 15, the secondary response was nonetheless weaker. Abundant bulk-derived clonotypes could contaminate FACS-sorted repertoires.

Via MiXCR, TCRdb re-called the 5' RACE reads, giving one row per CDR3 protein. The data hold some 400,000 distinct CDR3 sequences, with about 6% observed a single time. The V and J ends lost 1 base and 7 bases respectively, with 10 bases between them. Germline loops: CDR1 SGHDN, CDR2 FVKESK. The CDR3 is made up of 14 amino acids. This clonotype was found many times. Its antigen remains unknown. The chain links TRBV14 to TRBJ1-4; D ambiguous. The sample here was PBMCs, taken 5 days after the yellow fever booster vaccination. This clonotype originated in a man in his thirties or forties who received the YFV17D yellow fever vaccine. In DNA form, the CDR3 reads TGTGCCAGCAGCCAAGTGGGCTCTGGTGAAAAACTGTTTTTT. Its translation: CASSQVGSGEKLFF.